The 15 T cell receptor beta chains in this list originate from one sample, sequenced in a study of blood T cells in healthy people across ages. A sample-barcoded 5' primer and a J-beta primer mix were used in a second PCR of about 6 to 12 cycles. Using its own MiXCR run on the 5' RACE reads, TCRdb lists one record per CDR3 protein. This repertoire shows 550,000 to 750,000 distinct CDR3 sequences, roughly 21% found once; its top ten account for approximately 3.7%. The specimen sequenced was blood. All receptors come from a man in his 70s in good health.

This clonotype turned up a few times. Relative to the germline gene, one junction end is altered; a read error may explain this. The rearrangement joins TRBV7-2 to TRBJ2-5; a weak D match, TRBD2 (6 bases). The closer fit of TRBJ2-7 to the DNA end suggests the J call may be wrong. Germline CDR1 is SGHTA and CDR2 is FQGNSA. The CDR3 runs 14 residues. The CDR3 DNA reads TGTGCCAGCAGCTTTAGCGGCAACTCCAACGAGCAGTACTTC. Translation gives CASSFSGNSNEQYF.

This clonotype was observed a few times. This chain links TRBV6-2 or TRBV6-3 with TRBJ1-4, with TRBD1 matching over 8 bases. The trim removed 6 bases at V and 7 bases at J, leaving 10 bases unmatched. Germline values: CDR1 MNHEY, CDR2 SVGEGT. The CDR3 loop spans 15 amino acids. The CDR3 protein is CASRENQGAFEKLFF. DNA of the CDR3: TGTGCCAGCAGGGAGAATCAGGGGGCGTTTGAAAAACTGTTTTTT.

The chain carries TRBV7-9 and TRBJ1-5; 10 nucleotides align to TRBD1. With 5 bases clipped from V and 6 bases from J, the junction kept 7 bases outside the gene matches. The CDR3 sequence is 15 residues long. The germline gives CDR1 SEHNR, CDR2 FQNEAQ (reference sequence). CDR3 amino acids: CASSAGQGEFQPQHF. DNA for the CDR3: TGTGCCAGCAGCGCCGGACAGGGGGAGTTTCAGCCCCAGCATTTT.

The CDR3 here is CASSPGGIKYGYTF. The CDR3 DNA is TGTGCCAGCAGTCCCGGGGGGATTAAGTATGGCTACACCTTC. This sequence joins TRBV27 and TRBJ1-2; perhaps TRBD1 as D (5 bases). V was clipped by 5 bases and J by 5 bases, with 15 bases between them. The length of the CDR3 is 14 residues. The germline V gene has CDR1 MNHEY and CDR2 SMNVEV (reference sequence).

In its sample, this clonotype was seen a few times. V gene TRBV5-1 combines with J gene TRBJ2-3; D not certain. Germline V gene lookup returns CDR1 SGHRS and CDR2 YFSETQ. Trimming removed 4 bases from V and 0 bases from J, with 12 bases in between. This CDR3 comprises 15 residues. CDR3 region: CASSLDGYSTDTQYF. The CDR3 DNA is TGCGCCAGCAGCCTAGACGGATATAGCACAGATACGCAGTATTTT. The variable domain in full, with the rest retrieved from reference TRBV5-1 and TRBJ2-3, is KAGVTQTPRYLIKTRGQQVTLSCSPISGHRSVSWYQQTPGQGLQFLFEYFSETQRNKGNFPGRFSGRQFSNSRSEMNVSTLELGDSALYLCASSLDGYSTDTQYFGPGTRLTVL.

This clonotype was detected ten times or more. The chain has TRBV9 and TRBJ2-4; D may be TRBD2 (7 bases). V lost 3 bases to trimming and J lost 1 base, with 8 bases between them. CDR3 length: 14 residues. The germline V gene encodes CDR1 SGDLS and CDR2 YYNGEE. The CDR3 nucleotides are TGTGCCAGCAGCGAGGGGGGGGCCAAAAACATTCAGTACTTC. Amino acids: CASSEGGAKNIQYF.

This clonotype was observed a handful of times. The gene calls are TRBV5-1 and TRBJ2-4, with 7 nucleotides matching TRBD1. The CDR3 covers 16 residues. The V and J ends lost 4 bases and 0 bases, in that order; junction bases with no gene match: 7. Germline V gene lookup returns CDR1 SGHRS and CDR2 YFSETQ. This CDR3 reads CASSPIRGLAKNIQYF. As DNA, the CDR3 is TGCGCCAGCAGCCCGATAAGGGGGCTAGCCAAAAACATTCAGTACTTC.

This clonotype was seen a few times. The V gene is TRBV6-2 or TRBV6-3, the J gene TRBJ2-4, with D tentatively TRBD2 (5 bases). CDR3 length equals 15 residues. V was pared by 2 bases and J by 0 bases, with 8 bases between. The germline V gene encodes CDR1 MNHEY and CDR2 SVGEGT. The CDR3 loop reads CASSYPGLAKNIQYF. CDR3 in DNA: TGTGCCAGCAGTTACCCTGGACTAGCCAAAAACATTCAGTACTTC.

This clonotype was seen only once. The J gene is TRBJ1-5, the V gene TRBV9; no reliable D call. The CDR3 runs 15 residues. Trimming stripped 0 bases from V and 4 bases from J, with 11 bases between. Germline CDR1 SGDLS, CDR2 YYNGEE. The CDR3 spells CASSVGGVGNQPQHF. Written as DNA, the CDR3 is TGTGCCAGCAGCGTAGGTGGCGTCGGAAATCAGCCCCAGCATTTT.

This clonotype appeared once. The genes are TRBV5-5 and TRBJ1-4; D might be TRBD1 (6 bases). CDR1 and CDR2 from the germline V gene are SGHKS and YYEKEE (reference sequence). The CDR3 sequence is 16 residues long. Trimming stripped 2 bases from V and 0 bases from J, with 11 bases between. CDR3 region: CASSLYRDPTNEKLFF. The CDR3 nucleotides are TGTGCCAGCAGCTTATACAGGGACCCAACTAATGAAAAACTGTTTTTT.

This clonotype was seen more than once but under ten times. This rearrangement joins TRBV28 to TRBJ2-7; possibly TRBD1 for D (6 bases). CDR1 MDHEN and CDR2 SYDVKM come from the germline V gene. V was pared by 5 bases and J by 3 bases, with 11 bases between. This CDR3 region has 13 residues. CDR3 DNA sequence: TGTGCCAGCAGTGCGCTACAGGGCTACGAGCAGTACTTC. It is translated as CASSALQGYEQYF.

This rearrangement joins TRBV5-5 to TRBJ2-2; no firm D call. This CDR3 comprises 17 residues. Germline loops: CDR1 SGHKS, CDR2 YYEKEE (reference sequence). Trimming cost V 0 bases and J 0 bases, with 12 bases left between them. CDR3 region: CASSLVGKQSNTGELFF. For the CDR3, the DNA is TGTGCCAGCAGCTTGGTCGGCAAACAATCGAACACCGGGGAGCTGTTTTTT.

This clonotype appeared a few times. The CDR3 here is CASSKERTHYEQYF. The CDR3 bases are TGTGCCAGCAGCAAAGAAAGGACACACTACGAGCAGTACTTC. The chain employs TRBV21-1 and TRBJ2-7; TRBD1, the D gene given by the table, was not confirmed from the DNA. TRBV21-1 is marked as a pseudogene. This CDR3 is built from 14 residues.

The chain carries TRBV20-1 and TRBJ2-3, with 11 positions matching TRBD2. CDR1 is DFQATT and CDR2 is SNEGSKA in the germline V gene (reference sequence). V trimming: 4 bases; J trimming: 2 bases; junction bases outside the gene matches: 2. This CDR3 is 14 amino acids long. CDR3 sequence (DNA): TGCAGTGCTATAGCGGGAGGGTTCACAGATACGCAGTATTTT. Translating it yields CSAIAGGFTDTQYF.

V gene TRBV20-1 combines with J gene TRBJ2-3; D is perhaps TRBD2 (6 bases). There are 12 residues in the CDR3. Germline V gene lookup returns CDR1 DFQATT and CDR2 SNEGSKA (reference sequence). The germline V and J ends were trimmed by 3 bases and 5 bases, with 9 bases remaining between them. CDR3 in amino acids: CSASLAEDTQYF. CDR3 nucleotides: TGCAGTGCTAGTTTAGCGGAAGATACGCAGTATTTT.